This entry describes one T cell receptor (beta chain). This sample stems from a study of blood T cell repertoires in COVID-19. Data came from immunoSEQ multiplex PCR; TCRdb stores just in-frame clones and leaves some out. The repertoire holds around 98,000 clones, about 81% seen once, with roughly a quarter in the top ten. Germline CDR1 MNHEY, CDR2 SMNVEV (reference sequence). This CDR3 is built from 15 residues. The junction had 9 bases not matched to a gene; V was cut back by 7 bases and J by 2 bases. Sequences were obtained from peripheral blood. The clonotype comes from a man between 65 and 85 years old with acute or convalescent COVID-19. The gene calls are TRBV27 and TRBJ2-3; 7 bases map to TRBD2. The CDR3 nucleotides read TGTGCCAGCACGCGGCTGGGGGGGACCACAGATACGCAGTATTTT. Translating it yields CASTRLGGTTDTQYF.